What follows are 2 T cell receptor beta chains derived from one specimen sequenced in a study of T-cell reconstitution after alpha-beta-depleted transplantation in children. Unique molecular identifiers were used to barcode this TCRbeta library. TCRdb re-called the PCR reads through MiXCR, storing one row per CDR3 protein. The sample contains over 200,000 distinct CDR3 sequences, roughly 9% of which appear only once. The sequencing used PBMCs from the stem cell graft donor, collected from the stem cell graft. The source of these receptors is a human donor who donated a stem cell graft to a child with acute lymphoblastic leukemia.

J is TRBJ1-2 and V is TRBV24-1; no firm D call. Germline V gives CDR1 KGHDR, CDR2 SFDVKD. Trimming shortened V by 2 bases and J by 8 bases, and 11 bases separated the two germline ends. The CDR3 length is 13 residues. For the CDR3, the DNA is TGTGCCACCAGTGATTCCCGAGGTCGGGGCTACACCTTC. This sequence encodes CATSDSRGRGYTF.

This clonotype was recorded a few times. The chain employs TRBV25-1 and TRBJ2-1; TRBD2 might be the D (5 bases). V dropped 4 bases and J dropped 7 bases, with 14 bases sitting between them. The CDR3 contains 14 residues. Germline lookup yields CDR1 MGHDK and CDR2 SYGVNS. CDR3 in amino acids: CASSASYSANEQFF. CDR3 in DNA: TGTGCCAGCAGTGCATCGTATAGCGCTAATGAGCAGTTCTTC.